The T cell receptor (beta chain) under discussion was sequenced for a study of blood T cell repertoires in COVID-19 (dated by TCRdb to about 2020). Describing the broader study: Samples from collaborators originated in the United States, Italy and Spain and spanned both the acute and convalescent phases of COVID-19. Samples came from the ongoing ImmuneRACE study (first 160 participants) plus 1,254 subjects from 6 global collaborators. Where HLA class I and class II types were available, the types were taken from metadata supplied by the sample provider, not from assay-based typing. The dataset comprised deeply sampled blood TCRbeta repertoires from subjects exposed to, actively infected with, or recovered from COVID-19. The prospective study material was composed of cDNA or gDNA derived from T cells, B-cell-depleted T cells, or PBMCs. The repertoires were made available in a free public database intended to serve as a resource for research on the immune response to SARS-CoV-2. A de-identified subject ID, COVID-19 status, age in years and sex were almost always included in the sample metadata.

General conclusions and limits of the study: Clinical and demographic metadata were provided uncurated, with the amount varying by source and participant.

The CDR3 starts with the cysteine, ends with the phenylalanine, and has 15 residues. Only CDR3 DNA remains: 45 bases, in frame from the first base. V is clipped by 7 bases and J by 0 bases, and the sequence between their germline boundaries is 15 bases long. Sequences LGHDT (CDR1) and YNNKEL (CDR2) are obtained from the germline V gene (reference sequence). The immunoSEQ Assay, a bias-controlled multiplex PCR, was used to amplify TCRbeta CDR3 regions from genomic DNA. The paper's processing steps were these. The number of nucleated cells in each sample was estimated by amplification of reference gene primers within the assay. Sequence reads were collapsed and filtered to measure the absolute abundance of every unique TCRbeta CDR3 rearrangement. For each sample, productive Simpson clonality was calculated by taking the square root of Simpson's diversity index across productive rearrangements. The source is immuneACCESS, and TCRdb retained only in-frame sequences with V and J called. Part of the clones is not carried over; for the studies checked, unresolved V genes explain less than half of this, and the remainder is unexplained. That table gives V, J and clone size, and the DNA gave D and trimming. The sample records some 41,000 clones, about 88% of which are singletons. Jointly, the top ten make up roughly a sixth of the sample.

A remark on this clone: Its antigen target is currently unknown. Within one base of it there is no much larger clone, and no base qualities were kept.

Whole blood was collected in K2EDTA tubes by collaborating institutions according to the institutions' own protocols. For TCRbeta analysis, collaborator samples were shipped as frozen whole blood, as isolated PBMCs, or as DNA extracted from either sample type. Rearrangement joined TRBV3-1 (or the pseudogene TRBV3-2) to TRBJ1-1, with the D gene not confidently named. The TCR sequence derives from a man aged 65 to 79 with active COVID-19. The sequenced sample was peripheral blood. Here the CDR3 is given as CASTPERGMNTEAFF. In nucleotide form, the sequence is TGTGCCAGCACCCCAGAACGGGGTATGAACACTGAAGCTTTCTTT.